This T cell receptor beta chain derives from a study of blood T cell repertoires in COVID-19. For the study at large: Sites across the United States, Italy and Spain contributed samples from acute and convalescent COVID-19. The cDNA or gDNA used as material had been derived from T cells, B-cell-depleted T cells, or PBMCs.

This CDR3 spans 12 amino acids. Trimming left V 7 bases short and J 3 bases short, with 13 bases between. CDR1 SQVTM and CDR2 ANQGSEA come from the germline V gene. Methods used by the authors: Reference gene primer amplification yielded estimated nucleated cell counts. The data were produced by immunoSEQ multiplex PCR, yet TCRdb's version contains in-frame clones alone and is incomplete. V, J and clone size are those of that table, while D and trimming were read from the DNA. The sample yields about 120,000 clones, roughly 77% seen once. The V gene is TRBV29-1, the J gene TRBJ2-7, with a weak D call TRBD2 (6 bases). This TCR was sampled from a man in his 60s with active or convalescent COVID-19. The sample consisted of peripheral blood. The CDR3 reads CSGRDSNYEQYF. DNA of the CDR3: TGCAGCGGCCGGGACTCTAACTACGAGCAGTACTTC.